The 9 T cell receptor beta chains in this list originate from one sample, sequenced in a study of T cells in Graves' hyperthyroidism and ophthalmopathy. Using RNA transcripts as the source, TCR beta CDR3 regions were amplified. The HTBI primer set served for first-round RT-PCR of the TCR CDR3. Each CDR3 protein gets one entry after TCRdb re-called the multiplex PCR reads with MiXCR. This repertoire shows about 840,000 distinct CDR3 sequences, about 38% found once; its top ten account for approximately 10%. The sequenced sample was blood. The receptors come from a young man with Graves' hyperthyroidism.

The rearrangement joins TRBV5-1 to TRBJ1-1; D is unresolved. Per the germline V gene, CDR1 is SGHRS and CDR2 is YFSETQ. V was clipped by 4 bases and J by 1 base, with 8 bases between them. This CDR3 region has 13 residues. CDR3 region: CASSASANTEAFF. The CDR3 DNA is TGCGCCAGCAGCGCTTCAGCGAACACTGAAGCTTTCTTT.

This chain connects TRBV6-5 to TRBJ1-1; D remains unclear. Germline CDR1 and CDR2: MNHEY and SVGAGI. The CDR3 contains 15 residues. The V end was cut by 4 bases, the J end by 6 bases, with 18 bases between. The CDR3: CASSFEGRPYAEAFF. For the CDR3, the DNA is TGTGCCAGCAGTTTTGAGGGCAGGCCCTATGCTGAAGCTTTCTTT.

This clonotype was recorded at least ten times. The chain recombines TRBV11-3 with TRBJ2-2; D uncertain. This CDR3 comprises 13 residues. CDR1 is SGHNT, CDR2 YENEEA, per germline. The V end lost 7 bases, the J end lost 5 bases, and 11 bases lay between the germline ends. CDR3 sequence (DNA): TGTGCCAGCAACCGTTTGGGGACCGGGGAGCTGTTTTTT. Its protein is CASNRLGTGELFF.

This chain joins TRBV9 and TRBJ2-5, with 9 bases fitting TRBD2. Germline V gives CDR1 SGDLS, CDR2 YYNGEE. This CDR3 has 15 amino acids. J was trimmed by 5 bases and V by 0 bases; bases with no gene match: 5. CDR3 sequence (DNA): TGTGCCAGCAGCGTAGAGGGACTAGCTGAGGAGACCCAGTACTTC. Protein: CASSVEGLAEETQYF.

This clonotype was found a few times. The chain combines TRBV10-3 with TRBJ1-5; D unresolved. The V end was cut by 10 bases, the J end by 5 bases, with 9 bases between. CDR1 and CDR2 from the germline V gene are ENHRY and SYGVKD. The CDR3 spans 11 residues. The CDR3 loop is CASRSDQPQHF. CDR3 DNA: TGTGCCAGCCGAAGTGATCAGCCCCAGCATTTT.

With regard to this clonotype: Possible read error: a much larger clone is one base away. The rearrangement links TRBV9 to TRBJ2-5; D is uncertain. This CDR3 comprises 12 residues. In germline, CDR1 is SGDLS, CDR2 YYNGEE. V was shortened by 3 bases and J by 6 bases, with 9 bases between the two germline ends. CDR3 nucleotide sequence: TGTGCCAGCAGCGGACGAGTAAAGACCCAGTACTTC. This codes for CASSGRVKTQYF.

Ten or more counts support this clonotype. This chain joins TRBV29-1 and TRBJ1-2; no clear D. This CDR3 region has 14 residues. From germline, CDR1 is SQVTM and CDR2 ANQGSEA. Between the trimmed V and J ends, which lost 1 base and 1 base, there was a span of 10 bases. The CDR3 here is CSVEVPNHNYGYTF. The CDR3 DNA sequence: TGCAGCGTTGAAGTCCCTAACCATAACTATGGCTACACCTTC.

This clonotype was counted ten times or more. The chain employs TRBV10-3 and TRBJ2-7; 10 nucleotides line up with TRBD1. Trimming removed 4 bases from V and 5 bases from J; junction bases left unmatched: 2. CDR1 is ENHRY, CDR2 SYGVKD, per germline. CDR3 length: 13 residues. CDR3 region: CAISAGTGDEQYF. CDR3 DNA: TGTGCCATCAGTGCCGGGACAGGGGACGAGCAGTACTTC.

In this sample, this clonotype turned up a few times. This chain joins TRBV7-2 and TRBJ2-7, with 8 nucleotides matching TRBD1. The CDR3 consists of 15 residues. With V trimmed by 3 bases and J by 3 bases, 7 bases remained unmatched. From germline, CDR1 is SGHTA and CDR2 FQGNSA. CDR3 in amino acids: CASSLVPDRDYEQYF. For the CDR3, the DNA is TGTGCCAGCAGCTTGGTCCCGGACAGGGACTACGAGCAGTACTTC.